A selection of T cell receptor beta chains follows, all from one sample in a study of monozygotic twins with cystic fibrosis. Clones were sequenced by immunoSEQ multiplex PCR, and TCRdb holds only the in-frame ones, with some missing. The table has over 20,000 clones, 95% to 98% seen once. The sequencing sample was made of blood. The receptors originated from a girl between 10 and 17 years old with cystic fibrosis. Both conserved end residues are part of each CDR3. The D gene is left open where the match is weak. Not every row has a clone size; where given, it reads once, few, many or a size class.

TRBJ1-5,.,TRBV7-8,.,CASSPRGGGHNQPQHF,TGTGCCAGCAGCCCTCGTGGGGGAGGGCACAATCAGCCCCAGCATTTT
TRBJ2-1,TRBD2,TRBV7-2,.,CASSAARTSFNEQFF,TGTGCCAGCAGCGCCGCAAGGACTAGCTTCAATGAGCAGTTCTTC
TRBJ2-7,TRBD1,TRBV7-2,.,CASSLVTGKGYEQYF,TGTGCCAGCAGCTTAGTGACAGGGAAGGGCTACGAGCAGTACTTC
TRBJ2-5,TRBD2,TRBV6-5,.,CASSYVSGMTQYF,TGTGCCAGCAGTTACGTCAGCGGGATGACCCAGTACTTC
TRBJ1-4,.,TRBV4-2,.,CASSQDRGDEKLFF,TGTGCCAGCAGCCAAGACAGGGGCGATGAAAAACTGTTTTTT
TRBJ2-3,TRBD1,TRBV5-6,.,CASSNGQGATDTQYF,TGTGCCAGCAGCAACGGACAGGGGGCAACAGATACGCAGTATTTT
TRBJ2-2,TRBD2,TRBV19,.,CASRVAGLPNTGELFF,TGTGCCAGTAGAGTAGCGGGGCTACCGAACACCGGGGAGCTGTTTTTT
TRBJ1-4,.,TRBV7-2,.,CASSLALQGREKLFF,TGTGCCAGCAGCTTAGCGCTACAGGGCCGGGAAAAACTGTTTTTT
TRBJ2-5,.,TRBV5-5,once,CASSSERQVQETQYF,TGTGCCAGCAGCTCGGAGCGACAGGTTCAAGAGACCCAGTACTTC
TRBJ2-2,TRBD2,TRBV19,.,CASSHYSGRAYTGELFF,TGTGCCAGTAGTCATTATAGCGGGAGGGCCTACACCGGGGAGCTGTTTTTT
TRBJ2-1,TRBD2,TRBV11-2,.,CASSHRLAGLYNEQFF,TGTGCCAGCAGCCATCGGCTAGCGGGACTCTACAATGAGCAGTTCTTC
TRBJ1-3,.,TRBV6-6,.,CASSGVTGTGNTIYF,TGTGCCAGCAGCGGGGTCACCGGTACTGGAAACACCATATATTTT
TRBJ2-7,.,TRBV4-2,.,CASSQDRDGADEQYF,TGTGCCAGCAGCCAAGACCGGGACGGAGCTGACGAGCAGTACTTC
TRBJ1-1,.,TRBV7-2,.,CASSPDIWETEAFF,TGTGCCAGCAGCCCAGACATTTGGGAGACTGAAGCTTTCTTT
TRBJ2-1,TRBD2,TRBV5-1,.,CASSLSGASGSGEQFF,TGCGCCAGCAGCTTATCCGGAGCTAGCGGGAGTGGAGAGCAGTTCTTC
TRBJ2-7,TRBD1,TRBV6-1,.,CASSVGQGAYEQYF,TGTGCCAGCAGTGTCGGACAGGGGGCCTACGAGCAGTACTTC
TRBJ1-1,.,TRBV7-2,.,CASSSRTNTEAFF,TGTGCCAGCAGCTCCAGAACTAACACTGAAGCTTTCTTT
TRBJ2-7,TRBD1,TRBV29-1,.,CSVAGVVGTGGSYEQYF,TGCAGCGTTGCGGGAGTGGTCGGGACAGGGGGCTCCTACGAGCAGTACTTC
TRBJ2-2,.,TRBV4-1,.,CASSPSTGTGELFF,TGCGCCAGCAGCCCGTCAACCGGAACCGGGGAGCTGTTTTTT
TRBJ2-3,TRBD2,TRBV2,.,CASSEAWETSGYLSTDTQYF,TGTGCCAGCAGTGAAGCGTGGGAGACTAGCGGATATCTTAGCACAGATACGCAGTATTTT
TRBJ2-7,.,TRBV7-8,.,CASSLQQSYEQYF,TGTGCCAGCAGCTTGCAACAGAGCTACGAGCAGTACTTC
TRBJ2-1,TRBD2,TRBV27,.,CASSRLAVFSYNEQFF,TGTGCCAGCAGCAGACTAGCGGTATTCTCCTACAATGAGCAGTTCTTC
TRBJ2-3,TRBD1,TRBV5-1,.,CASSLGQGDRTQYF,TGCGCCAGCAGCTTAGGTCAGGGGGATCGGACGCAGTATTTT
TRBJ2-1,.,TRBV6-6,.,CASSYQAGQNNEQFF,TGTGCCAGCAGTTACCAAGCGGGACAAAATAATGAGCAGTTCTTC
TRBJ1-4,.,TRBV28,.,CASSIHSPPTNEKLFF,TGTGCCAGCAGTATCCACAGCCCTCCAACTAATGAAAAACTGTTTTTT
TRBJ1-2,.,TRBV5-5,.,CASSLATAVGYGYTF,TGTGCCAGCAGCTTGGCGACTGCGGTAGGTTATGGCTACACCTTC
TRBJ2-3,TRBD2,TRBV5-4,.,CASSLTGSPSGSKDTQYF,TGCGCCAGCAGCCTCACGGGATCCCCCAGCGGGAGTAAGGATACGCAGTATTTT
TRBJ2-2,.,TRBV2,.,CASRQGLNTGELFF,TGTGCCAGCAGACAGGGACTGAACACCGGGGAGCTGTTTTTT
TRBJ2-6,.,TRBV18,.,CASSPLGPGGANVLTF,TGTGCCAGCTCACCTCTGGGCCCGGGGGGGGCCAACGTCCTGACTTTC
TRBJ2-5,TRBD1,TRBV5-6,.,CASSRDTGQGVWETQYF,TGTGCCAGCAGCCGAGATACGGGACAGGGTGTATGGGAGACCCAGTACTTC
TRBJ2-2,.,TRBV19,.,CASRPNMPGELFF,TGTGCCAGTAGACCTAATATGCCCGGGGAGCTGTTTTTT
TRBJ1-2,.,TRBV6-6,.,CASSPSIPSDYGYTF,TGTGCCAGCTCCCCGTCGATACCGTCAGATTATGGCTACACCTTC
TRBJ2-3,TRBD1,TRBV28,.,CASLNRGPAGTDTQYF,TGTGCCAGCCTAAACAGGGGGCCGGCGGGCACAGATACGCAGTATTTT
TRBJ2-3,.,TRBV27,.,CASSLSGNTQYF,TGTGCCAGCAGTTTATCGGGGAATACGCAGTATTTT
TRBJ1-1,.,TRBV18,few,CASSGVGTEAFF,TGTGCCAGCTCGGGGGTGGGCACTGAAGCTTTCTTT
TRBJ2-3,TRBD2,TRBV30,.,CATTPEIAGGPFTDTQYF,TGTGCTACTACCCCAGAAATAGCGGGAGGGCCTTTCACAGATACGCAGTATTTT
TRBJ2-1,.,TRBV14,.,CASSLSLLSQGFHEQFF,TGTGCCAGCAGCCTTTCTTTACTCTCACAGGGTTTCCATGAGCAGTTCTTC
TRBJ2-7,TRBD2,TRBV28,.,CASTLGGASYEQYF,TGTGCCAGCACCCTGGGAGGGGCCTCCTACGAGCAGTACTTC
TRBJ1-2,.,TRBV7-9,.,CASSLGFDGYTF,TGTGCCAGCAGCTTGGGTTTCGATGGCTACACCTTC
TRBJ2-4,.,TRBV6-1,.,CASSERPRGKNIQYF,TGTGCCAGCAGTGAGCGCCCTAGGGGCAAAAACATTCAGTACTTC
TRBJ2-2,.,TRBV5-4,.,CASSLWGQGNTGELFF,TGTGCCAGCAGCTTGTGGGGGCAGGGGAACACCGGGGAGCTGTTTTTT
TRBJ1-5,TRBD1,TRBV9,once,CASSVGTGDNQPQHF,TGTGCCAGCAGCGTGGGGACAGGGGATAATCAGCCCCAGCATTTT